Listed here is a single T cell receptor beta chain. CDR3 size: 11 residues. Trimming stripped 4 bases from V and 1 base from J, with 2 bases between. The germline gives CDR1 SGHRS, CDR2 YFSETQ. The record originates from a study of blood T cell repertoires in COVID-19. The data were produced by immunoSEQ multiplex PCR, yet TCRdb's version contains in-frame clones alone and is incomplete. Here the sample spans 40,000 to 60,000 clones, less than 85% being singletons. Material for sequencing was peripheral blood. This clonotype originated in a man over 45 with active COVID-19. The genes are TRBV5-1 and TRBJ2-5; no reliable D call. The CDR3 sequence: CASSRQETQYF. Here the CDR3 DNA reads TGCGCCAGCAGCCGCCAAGAGACCCAGTACTTC.